These T cell receptor beta chains were read from a single sample in a study of blood T cell repertoires in COVID-19. Only in-frame clones appear in the TCRdb table, and some are missing; sequencing was by immunoSEQ multiplex PCR. The sample has some 200,000 clones; around 90% are singletons. The specimen sequenced was peripheral blood. The receptors come from a man aged 45-65 years with acute or convalescent COVID-19. CDR3s include the opening cysteine and the closing phenylalanine or tryptophan. D genes are given only for firm matches. Clone size is shown for a subset of rows, as once, few, many or a class of expanded clone.

TRBV9	NA	TRBJ1-6	NA	CASSVDGRPYNSPLHF	TGTGCCAGCAGCGTAGATGGGAGGCCCTATAATTCACCCCTCCACTTT
TRBV7-8	NA	TRBJ2-3	TRBD2	CASSLRRESDTQYF	TGTGCCAGCAGCTTACGGCGGGAGTCAGATACGCAGTATTTT
TRBV3-1/TRBV3-2	NA	TRBJ2-1	TRBD2	CASSQGLAGEGNEQFF	TGTGCCAGCAGCCAGGGGCTAGCGGGAGAGGGGAATGAGCAGTTCTTC
TRBV19	NA	TRBJ1-1	TRBD1	CASSIFDRGNTEAFF	TGTGCCAGTAGTATTTTCGACAGGGGGAACACTGAAGCTTTCTTT
TRBV29-1	NA	TRBJ2-1	TRBD1	CSVEGAPGSYNEQFF	TGCAGCGTCGAGGGGGCGCCGGGCTCCTACAATGAGCAGTTCTTC
TRBV30	NA	TRBJ1-3	NA	CAWSRAGQGGNTIYF	TGTGCCTGGAGTAGGGCGGGGCAGGGTGGAAACACCATATATTTT
TRBV10-3	NA	TRBJ2-2	TRBD2	CATAGDGELFF	TGTGCCACAGCGGGGGACGGGGAGCTGTTTTTT
TRBV19	NA	TRBJ2-6	NA	CASSTDRDSFSSGANVLTF	TGTGCCAGTAGTACGGACCGAGACAGTTTTAGCTCTGGGGCCAACGTCCTGACTTTC
TRBV19	few	TRBJ2-2	NA	CASSTTPVAAGELFF	TGTGCCAGTAGTACCACCCCCGTGGCCGCCGGGGAGCTGTTTTTT
TRBV5-4	NA	TRBJ2-3	NA	CASSLAAGKDTQYF	TGTGCCAGCAGCTTGGCCGCGGGAAAAGATACGCAGTATTTT
TRBV18	NA	TRBJ2-3	TRBD1	CASSPFSGQGANTQYF	TGTGCCAGCTCACCATTTTCGGGACAGGGGGCGAATACGCAGTATTTT
TRBV10-3	NA	TRBJ1-2	NA	CAISELTGPNGYTF	TGTGCCATCAGTGAGTTGACAGGACCTAACGGCTACACCTTC
TRBV15	once	TRBJ1-2	NA	CATSGTPVYGYTF	TGTGCCACCAGTGGGACACCAGTCTATGGCTACACCTTC
TRBV18	NA	TRBJ1-3	NA	CASSPPGGNTIYF	TGTGCCAGCTCACCTCCGGGGGGAAACACCATATATTTT
TRBV12-3/TRBV12-4	NA	TRBJ1-3	NA	CASSLLSGNTIYF	TGTGCCAGCAGTTTACTCTCTGGAAACACCATATATTTT
TRBV30	NA	TRBJ2-7	NA	CAWSVRVTSSYEQYF	TGTGCCTGGAGTGTGCGTGTGACTAGCTCCTACGAGCAGTACTTC
TRBV4-1	NA	TRBJ2-1	TRBD1	CASSLAGTGAYNEQFF	TGCGCCAGCAGCCTGGCCGGGACAGGGGCGTACAATGAGCAGTTCTTC
TRBV2	NA	TRBJ2-3	TRBD1	CASSEGQSRGDTQYF	TGTGCCAGCAGTGAGGGACAGTCCCGCGGAGATACGCAGTATTTT
TRBV9	once	TRBJ2-5	TRBD2	CASSVPRAGGQGETQYF	TGTGCCAGCAGCGTACCGCGAGCGGGGGGGCAGGGTGAGACCCAGTACTTC
TRBV7-6	NA	TRBJ2-2	NA	CASSLTQGSNTGELFF	TGTGCCAGCAGCTTAACTCAGGGATCGAACACCGGGGAGCTGTTTTTT
TRBV5-1	once	TRBJ2-2	NA	CASSLGPPDTGELFF	TGCGCCAGCAGCTTGGGTCCTCCGGACACCGGGGAGCTGTTTTTT
TRBV3-1/TRBV3-2	NA	TRBJ2-5	TRBD1	CASSRTGVQETQYF	TGTGCCAGCAGCCGGACAGGAGTACAAGAGACCCAGTACTTC
TRBV10-3	NA	TRBJ1-2	TRBD1	CAISERDSGTNTF	TGTGCCATCAGTGAGCGGGACAGTGGAACAAACACCTTC
TRBV5-6	NA	TRBJ2-3	NA	CASSLEQGGGTDTQYF	TGTGCCAGCAGCTTGGAGCAGGGGGGCGGCACAGATACGCAGTATTTT
TRBV6-5	NA	TRBJ2-5	TRBD2	CASRSAGGQETQYF	TGTGCCAGCAGGTCGGCGGGGGGGCAGGAGACCCAGTACTTC
TRBV14	NA	TRBJ1-6	NA	CASSLTGVDSPLHF	TGTGCCAGCAGCCTGACGGGGGTAGATTCACCCCTCCACTTT
TRBV4-1	NA	TRBJ2-7	TRBD1	CASSTRTGVSYEQYF	TGCGCCAGCAGCACCAGGACAGGGGTCTCCTACGAGCAGTACTTC
TRBV19	NA	TRBJ1-1	TRBD1	CASSKEGQGIWGAFF	TGTGCCAGTAGTAAAGAAGGACAGGGGATTTGGGGAGCTTTCTTT
TRBV4-1	NA	TRBJ1-5	NA	CASSQDRGFGNQPQHF	TGCGCCAGCAGCCAAGATCGAGGTTTCGGCAATCAGCCCCAGCATTTT
TRBV9	NA	TRBJ2-3	TRBD2	CASSPSSGSDTQYF	TGTGCCAGCAGCCCATCTAGCGGGAGTGATACGCAGTATTTT
TRBV11-2	once	TRBJ2-1	NA	CASSPIGNEQFF	TGTGCCAGCAGCCCCATCGGCAATGAGCAGTTCTTC
TRBV3-1/TRBV3-2	NA	TRBJ2-7	NA	CASSQGRYEQYF	TGTGCCAGCAGCCAAGGCCGGTACGAGCAGTACTTC
TRBV7-3	NA	TRBJ1-1	NA	CASSLGHANTEAFF	TGTGCCAGCAGTCTCGGACACGCGAACACTGAAGCTTTCTTT
TRBV19	NA	TRBJ1-1	TRBD1	CASSKPMGQGPWDTEAFF	TGTGCCAGTAGTAAACCTATGGGACAGGGACCTTGGGACACTGAAGCTTTCTTT
TRBV6-4	NA	TRBJ1-1	TRBD1	CASQPGTVAAGNTEAFF	TGTGCCAGCCAGCCTGGGACAGTCGCGGCAGGGAACACTGAAGCTTTCTTT
TRBV9	NA	TRBJ1-1	NA	CASSRRPGMNTEAFF	TGTGCCAGCAGTCGTAGACCAGGCATGAACACTGAAGCTTTCTTT
TRBV19	NA	TRBJ1-3	NA	CASSILTAGNTIYF	TGTGCCAGTAGTATACTTACAGCTGGAAACACCATATATTTT
TRBV19	NA	TRBJ1-2	NA	CASSILTARANYGYTF	TGTGCCAGTAGTATACTTACAGCACGAGCTAACTATGGCTACACCTTC
TRBV2	NA	TRBJ2-3	TRBD1	CASSRQGGNTQYF	TGTGCCAGCAGTAGACAGGGGGGGAATACGCAGTATTTT
TRBV19	NA	TRBJ2-1	TRBD2	CASSTTSGSRDEQFF	TGTGCCAGTAGTACAACTAGCGGGAGCAGGGATGAGCAGTTCTTC
TRBV7-8	NA	TRBJ2-7	NA	CASSWRASAYEQYF	TGTGCCAGCAGCTGGAGAGCTAGCGCTTACGAGCAGTACTTC
TRBV28	NA	TRBJ2-7	TRBD1	CASSLWGTGGGEQYF	TGTGCCAGCAGTTTATGGGGGACAGGGGGCGGCGAGCAGTACTTC
TRBV28	once	TRBJ2-1	TRBD1	CASSLNRGQFF	TGTGCCAGCAGTTTAAACAGGGGGCAGTTCTTC
TRBV2	once	TRBJ2-1	TRBD1	CASIKTGQASYNEQFF	TGTGCCAGCATCAAAACGGGACAGGCTTCCTACAATGAGCAGTTCTTC
TRBV13	NA	TRBJ2-7	NA	CASSLRAVTRGSEQYF	TGTGCCAGCAGCTTAAGGGCTGTGACTAGGGGATCCGAGCAGTACTTC
TRBV19	NA	TRBJ1-1	NA	CASSQGGRSRFLAEAFF	TGTGCCAGTAGCCAAGGGGGACGGAGCCGATTTCTGGCTGAAGCTTTCTTT
TRBV27	NA	TRBJ1-6	TRBD1	CASSLDRVSRSPLHF	TGTGCCAGCAGTTTAGACAGGGTGTCTCGATCACCCCTCCACTTT
TRBV5-1	NA	TRBJ1-5	TRBD1	CASRGTGGNQPQHF	TGCGCCAGCAGGGGGACAGGGGGTAATCAGCCCCAGCATTTT
TRBV27	NA	TRBJ2-4	NA	CASSLSRGGGIQYF	TGTGCCAGCAGTTTATCAAGGGGGGGCGGCATTCAGTACTTC
TRBV11-3	NA	TRBJ2-1	TRBD2	CASSLTVAGSNEQFF	TGTGCCAGCAGCTTAACGGTAGCGGGATCCAATGAGCAGTTCTTC
TRBV7-3	NA	TRBJ2-1	TRBD1	CASSLTGTAYNEQFF	TGTGCCAGCAGCTTAACAGGGACAGCCTACAATGAGCAGTTCTTC
TRBV28	once	TRBJ2-1	TRBD2	CASSYGLAGPREQFF	TGTGCCAGCAGTTATGGACTAGCGGGACCTAGGGAGCAGTTCTTC
TRBV18	NA	TRBJ2-3	NA	CASSLAGDTQYF	TGTGCCAGCTCCCTGGCGGGTGATACGCAGTATTTT
TRBV15	NA	TRBJ2-7	TRBD2	CATSRGTSGSSYEQYF	TGTGCCACCAGCAGAGGTACTAGCGGGAGCTCCTACGAGCAGTACTTC